One sample yielded the 3 T cell receptor beta chains listed below, sequenced in a study of CD8+ T cells in alopecia areata. Isolated RNA was reverse transcribed into cDNA used as the sequencing template. Produced via immunoSEQ multiplex PCR; TCRdb's table is partial and in-frame only. The sample records about 74,000 clones, roughly 28% being singletons. The treatment: oral pan-JAK inhibitor, 5-10 mg twice daily. The sample consisted of CD8+ T cells sorted from blood, taken at week 4, from a patient treated with tofacitinib. The origin of the receptors is a human donor with alopecia areata.

The chain uses TRBV5-1 and TRBJ2-1, with D perhaps given as TRBD1 or TRBD2 (5 bases each). The germline V and J ends were trimmed by 0 bases and 2 bases, with 12 bases remaining between them. Germline CDR1 reads SGHRS; CDR2 reads YFSETQ. The CDR3 spans 16 residues. CDR3 region: CASSLAVRGTYNEQFF. The DNA of the CDR3 is TGCGCCAGCAGCTTGGCAGTGAGGGGCACCTACAATGAGCAGTTCTTC.

The genes are TRBV4-1 and TRBJ2-3, with D maybe TRBD1 (6 bases). This CDR3 comprises 15 residues. The germline V gene encodes CDR1 MGHRA and CDR2 YSYEKL. The V end lost 0 bases, the J end lost 1 base, and 8 bases lay between the germline ends. The CDR3 is CASSQDEGGTDTQYF. CDR3 bases: TGCGCCAGCAGCCAAGATGAGGGGGGCACAGATACGCAGTATTTT.

Only a few counts were recorded for this clone. This chain connects TRBV7-9 to TRBJ2-1, with TRBD2 matching 7 bases. The V segment lost 5 bases and the J segment 7 bases; nucleotides outside the gene matches: 5. This CDR3 has 13 amino acids. Germline lookup yields CDR1 SEHNR and CDR2 FQNEAQ (reference sequence). The CDR3 sequence is CASSAGVWNEQFF. CDR3 DNA: TGTGCCAGCAGCGCGGGAGTATGGAATGAGCAGTTCTTC.